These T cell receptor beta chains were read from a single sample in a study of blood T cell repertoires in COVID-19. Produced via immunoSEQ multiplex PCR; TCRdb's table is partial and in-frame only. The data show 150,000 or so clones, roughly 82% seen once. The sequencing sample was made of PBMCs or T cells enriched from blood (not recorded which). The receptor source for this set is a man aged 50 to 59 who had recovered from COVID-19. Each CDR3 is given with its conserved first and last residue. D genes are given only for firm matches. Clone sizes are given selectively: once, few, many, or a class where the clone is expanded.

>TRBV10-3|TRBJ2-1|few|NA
CAISVQDYYNEQFF
TGTGCCATCAGTGTCCAGGACTATTACAATGAGCAGTTCTTC
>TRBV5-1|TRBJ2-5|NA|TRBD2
CASSPGLAGGRETQYF
TGCGCCAGCAGCCCCGGACTAGCGGGGGGGCGAGAGACCCAGTACTTC
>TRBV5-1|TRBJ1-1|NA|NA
CASSLSPPAGYAGSTEAFF
TGCGCCAGCAGCTTGAGTCCCCCCGCTGGTTACGCTGGGAGCACTGAAGCTTTCTTT
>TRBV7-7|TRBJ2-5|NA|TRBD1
CASSGGQGNKETQYF
TGTGCCAGCAGTGGAGGACAGGGGAACAAAGAGACCCAGTACTTC
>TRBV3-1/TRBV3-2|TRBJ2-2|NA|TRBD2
CASRQTSGRDTGELFF
TGTGCCAGCAGACAAACTAGCGGGAGGGACACCGGGGAGCTGTTTTTT
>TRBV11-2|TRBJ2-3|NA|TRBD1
CASSWTGGASTDTQYF
TGTGCCAGCAGCTGGACAGGGGGAGCTAGCACAGATACGCAGTATTTT
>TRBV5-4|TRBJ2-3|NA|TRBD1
CASSPGTGGRSTDTQYF
TGTGCCAGCAGCCCGGGGACAGGGGGCCGGAGCACAGATACGCAGTATTTT
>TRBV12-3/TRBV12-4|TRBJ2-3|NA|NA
CASSRARDTQYF
TGTGCCAGCAGTCGAGCCCGGGATACGCAGTATTTT
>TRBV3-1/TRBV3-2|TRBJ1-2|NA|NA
CASSQSLGGLRGYTF
TGTGCCAGCAGCCAGAGCTTAGGAGGGCTGCGGGGCTACACCTTC
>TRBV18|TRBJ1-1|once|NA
CASSPLAGPDTEAFF
TGTGCCAGCTCACCACTCGCAGGGCCGGACACTGAAGCTTTCTTT
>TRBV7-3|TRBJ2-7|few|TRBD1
CASSLTTGNRPRLYEQYF
TGTGCCAGCAGCTTAACGACAGGGAACCGTCCCAGGCTTTACGAGCAGTACTTC
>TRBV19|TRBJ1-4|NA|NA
CASKSQGRTTGVFF
TGTGCCAGTAAATCACAGGGACGAACTACTGGGGTGTTTTTT
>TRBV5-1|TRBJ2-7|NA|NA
CASTPGTLSSYEQYF
TGCGCCAGCACCCCCGGGACACTGAGCTCCTACGAGCAGTACTTC
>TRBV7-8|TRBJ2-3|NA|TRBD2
CASNRRRGFTDTQYF
TGTGCCAGCAACAGGCGGCGGGGGTTCACAGATACGCAGTATTTT
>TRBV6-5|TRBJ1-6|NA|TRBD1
CASSYGQGVNSPLHF
TGTGCCAGCAGTTACGGGCAGGGGGTGAATTCACCCCTCCACTTT
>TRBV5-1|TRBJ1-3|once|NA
CASSPAGLSTGNTIYF
TGCGCCAGCAGCCCCGCAGGCCTCTCCACTGGAAACACCATATATTTT
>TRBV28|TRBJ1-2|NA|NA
CACHGNGYTF
TGTGCCTGTCACGGGAATGGCTACACCTTC
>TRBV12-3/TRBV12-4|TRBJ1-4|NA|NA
CASSHRQAEKLFF
TGTGCCAGCAGCCACAGACAGGCTGAAAAACTGTTTTTT
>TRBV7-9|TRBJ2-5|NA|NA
CASRSTRETKTQYF
TGTGCCAGCAGGAGTACCCGTGAAACGAAGACCCAGTACTTC
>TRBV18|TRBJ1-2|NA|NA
CASSPPSGYTNYGYTF
TGTGCCAGCTCACCCCCCAGCGGGTACACTAACTATGGCTACACCTTC
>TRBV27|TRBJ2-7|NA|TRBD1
CASSREGGASYEQYF
TGTGCCAGCAGTAGGGAAGGGGGCGCATCCTACGAGCAGTACTTC
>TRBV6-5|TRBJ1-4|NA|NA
CASSLGRWANEKLFF
TGTGCCAGCAGTCTAGGCCGGTGGGCTAATGAAAAACTGTTTTTT
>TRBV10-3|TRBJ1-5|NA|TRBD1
CAISEGTGDQPQHF
TGTGCCATCAGTGAAGGGACAGGGGATCAGCCCCAGCATTTT
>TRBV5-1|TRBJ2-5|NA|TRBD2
CASSSGLAGNQETQYF
TGCGCCAGCAGCTCCGGACTAGCGGGGAACCAAGAGACCCAGTACTTC
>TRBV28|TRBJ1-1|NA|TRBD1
CASNDRGRDTEAFF
TGTGCCAGCAACGACAGGGGACGAGACACTGAAGCTTTCTTT
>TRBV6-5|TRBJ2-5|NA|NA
CASSYSQPAWETQYF
TGTGCCAGCAGTTACTCCCAACCTGCGTGGGAGACCCAGTACTTC
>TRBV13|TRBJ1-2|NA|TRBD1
CASSMGQTIANYGYTF
TGTGCCAGCAGCATGGGACAGACCATAGCTAACTATGGCTACACCTTC
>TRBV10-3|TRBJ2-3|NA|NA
CAISDPGATDTQYF
TGTGCCATCAGTGACCCGGGAGCCACAGATACGCAGTATTTT
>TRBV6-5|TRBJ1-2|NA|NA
CASSQTPTANYGYTF
TGTGCCAGCAGTCAGACGCCGACAGCTAACTATGGCTACACCTTC
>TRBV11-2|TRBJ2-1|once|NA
CASSLNYINEQFF
TGTGCCAGCAGCTTAAACTATATCAATGAGCAGTTCTTC
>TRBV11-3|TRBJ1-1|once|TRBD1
CASSQGQANTEAFF
TGTGCCAGCAGCCAAGGACAGGCGAACACTGAAGCTTTCTTT
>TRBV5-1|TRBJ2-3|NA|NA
CASSWNHIADRTDTQYF
TGCGCCAGCAGTTGGAACCATATAGCGGACCGCACAGATACGCAGTATTTT
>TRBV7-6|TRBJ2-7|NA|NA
CASSPGSIGPYEQYF
TGTGCCAGCAGTCCGGGGTCCATAGGGCCCTACGAGCAGTACTTC
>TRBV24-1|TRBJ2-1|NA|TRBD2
CATSPSSSGRTYNEQFF
TGTGCCACTTCTCCCTCCTCTAGCGGGAGGACCTACAATGAGCAGTTCTTC
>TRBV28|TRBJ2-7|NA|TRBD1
CASSFQGASYEQYF
TGTGCCAGCAGTTTCCAGGGGGCAAGTTACGAGCAGTACTTC
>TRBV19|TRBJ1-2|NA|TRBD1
CASRSHPTDRGIDGYTF
TGTGCCAGTAGATCCCATCCCACGGACAGGGGAATTGATGGCTACACCTTC
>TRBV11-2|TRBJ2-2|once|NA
CASRHSGQNTGELFF
TGTGCCAGCAGACACTCGGGACAAAACACCGGGGAGCTGTTTTTT